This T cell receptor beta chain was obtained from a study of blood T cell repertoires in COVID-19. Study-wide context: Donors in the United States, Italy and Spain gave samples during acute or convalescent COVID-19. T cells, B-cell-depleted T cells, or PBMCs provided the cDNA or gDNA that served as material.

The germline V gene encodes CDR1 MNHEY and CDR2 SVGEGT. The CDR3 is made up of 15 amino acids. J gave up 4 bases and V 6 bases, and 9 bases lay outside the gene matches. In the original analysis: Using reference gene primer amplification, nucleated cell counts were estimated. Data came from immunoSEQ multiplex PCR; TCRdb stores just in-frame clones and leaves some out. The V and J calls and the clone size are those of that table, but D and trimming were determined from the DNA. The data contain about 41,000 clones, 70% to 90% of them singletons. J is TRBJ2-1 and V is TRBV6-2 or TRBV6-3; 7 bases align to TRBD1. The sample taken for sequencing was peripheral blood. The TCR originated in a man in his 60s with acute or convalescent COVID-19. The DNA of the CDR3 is TGTGCCAGCAGCCTACCGTCGGGACAGTACAATGAGCAGTTCTTC. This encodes CASSLPSGQYNEQFF.